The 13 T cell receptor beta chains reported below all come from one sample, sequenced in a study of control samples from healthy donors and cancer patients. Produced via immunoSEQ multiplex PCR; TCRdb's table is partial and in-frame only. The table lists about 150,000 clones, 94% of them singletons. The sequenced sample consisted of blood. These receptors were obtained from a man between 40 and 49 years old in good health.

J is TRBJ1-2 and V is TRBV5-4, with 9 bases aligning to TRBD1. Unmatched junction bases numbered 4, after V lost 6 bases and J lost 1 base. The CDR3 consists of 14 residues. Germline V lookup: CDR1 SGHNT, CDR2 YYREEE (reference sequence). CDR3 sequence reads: CASTSTGGNYGYTF. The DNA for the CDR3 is TGTGCCAGCACCTCGACAGGGGGTAACTATGGCTACACCTTC.

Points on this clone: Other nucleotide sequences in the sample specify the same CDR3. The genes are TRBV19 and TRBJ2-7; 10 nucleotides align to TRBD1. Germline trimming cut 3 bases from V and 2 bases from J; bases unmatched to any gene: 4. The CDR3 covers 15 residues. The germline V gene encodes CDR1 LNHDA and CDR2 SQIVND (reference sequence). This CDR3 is CASSIGTGAAYEQYF. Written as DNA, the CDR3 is TGTGCCAGTAGTATCGGGACAGGGGCTGCCTACGAGCAGTACTTC.

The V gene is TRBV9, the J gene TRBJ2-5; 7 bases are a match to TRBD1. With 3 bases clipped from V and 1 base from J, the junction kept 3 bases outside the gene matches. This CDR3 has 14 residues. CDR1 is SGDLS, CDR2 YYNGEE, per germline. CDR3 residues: CASSAGQPQETQYF. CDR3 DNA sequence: TGTGCCAGCAGCGCGGGACAGCCCCAAGAGACCCAGTACTTC.

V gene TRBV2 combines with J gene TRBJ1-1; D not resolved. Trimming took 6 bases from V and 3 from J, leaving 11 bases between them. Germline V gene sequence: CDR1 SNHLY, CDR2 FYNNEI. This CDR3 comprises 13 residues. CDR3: CASRPDGDTEAFF. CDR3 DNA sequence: TGTGCCAGCAGACCCGACGGCGACACTGAAGCTTTCTTT.

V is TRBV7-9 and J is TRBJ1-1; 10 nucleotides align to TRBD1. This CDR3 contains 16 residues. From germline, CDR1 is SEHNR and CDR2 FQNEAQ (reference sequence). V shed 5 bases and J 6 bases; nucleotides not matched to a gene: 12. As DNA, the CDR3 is TGTGCCAGCAGCCCACCGGGACAGGGGCCGACCTCTGAAGCTTTCTTT. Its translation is CASSPPGQGPTSEAFF.

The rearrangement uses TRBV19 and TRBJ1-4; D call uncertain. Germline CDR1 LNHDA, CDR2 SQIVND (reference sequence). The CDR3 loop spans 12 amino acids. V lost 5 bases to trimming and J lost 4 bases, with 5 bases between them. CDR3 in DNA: TGTGCCAGTAGTTCATTTAATGAAAAACTGTTTTTT. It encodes CASSSFNEKLFF.

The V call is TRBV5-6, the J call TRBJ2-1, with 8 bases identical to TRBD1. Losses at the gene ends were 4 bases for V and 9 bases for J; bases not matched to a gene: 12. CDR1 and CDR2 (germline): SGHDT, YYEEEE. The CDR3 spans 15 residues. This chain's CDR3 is CASSRGPGGMAEQFF. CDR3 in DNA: TGTGCCAGCAGCAGAGGCCCAGGGGGCATGGCTGAGCAGTTCTTC. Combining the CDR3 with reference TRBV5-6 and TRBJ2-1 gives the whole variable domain DAGVTQSPTHLIKTRGQQVTLRCSPKSGHDTVSWYQQALGQGPQFIFQYYEEEERQRGNFPDRFSGHQFPNYSSELNVNALLLGDSALYLCASSRGPGGMAEQFFGPGTRLTVL.

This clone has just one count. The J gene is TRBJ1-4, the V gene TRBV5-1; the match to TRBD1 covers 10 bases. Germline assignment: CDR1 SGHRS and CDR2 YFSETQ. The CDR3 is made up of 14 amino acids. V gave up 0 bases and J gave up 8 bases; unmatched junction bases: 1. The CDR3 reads CASSLGDRGEKLFF. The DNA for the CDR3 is TGCGCCAGCAGCTTGGGGGACAGGGGCGAAAAACTGTTTTTT.

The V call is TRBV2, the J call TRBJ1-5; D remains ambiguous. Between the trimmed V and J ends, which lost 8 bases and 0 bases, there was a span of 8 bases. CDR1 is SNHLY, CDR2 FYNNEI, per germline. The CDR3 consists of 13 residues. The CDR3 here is CASGRNSNQPQHF. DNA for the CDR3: TGTGCCAGCGGGCGGAATAGCAATCAGCCCCAGCATTTT.

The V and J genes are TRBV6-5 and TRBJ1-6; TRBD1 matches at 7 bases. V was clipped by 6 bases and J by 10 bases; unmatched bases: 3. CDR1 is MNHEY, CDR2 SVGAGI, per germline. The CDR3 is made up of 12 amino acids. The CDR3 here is CASSRQGSPLHF. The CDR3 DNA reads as TGTGCCAGCAGCCGACAGGGATCACCCCTCCACTTT.

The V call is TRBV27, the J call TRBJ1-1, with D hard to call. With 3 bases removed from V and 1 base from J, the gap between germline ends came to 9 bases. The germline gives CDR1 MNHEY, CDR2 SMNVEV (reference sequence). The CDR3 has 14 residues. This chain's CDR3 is CASSFQTSNTEAFF. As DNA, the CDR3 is TGTGCCAGCAGTTTCCAGACTTCGAACACTGAAGCTTTCTTT.

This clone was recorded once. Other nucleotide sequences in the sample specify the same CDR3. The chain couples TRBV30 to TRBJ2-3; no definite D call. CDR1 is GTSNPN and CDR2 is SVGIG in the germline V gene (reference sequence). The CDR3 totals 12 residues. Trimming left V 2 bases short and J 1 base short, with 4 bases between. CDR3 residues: CAWSRGTDTQYF. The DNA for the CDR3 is TGTGCCTGGAGTCGGGGCACAGATACGCAGTATTTT.

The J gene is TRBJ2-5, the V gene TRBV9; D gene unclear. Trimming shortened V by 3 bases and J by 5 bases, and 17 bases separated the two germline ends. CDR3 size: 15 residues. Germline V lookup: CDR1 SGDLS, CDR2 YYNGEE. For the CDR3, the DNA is TGTGCCAGCAGCGAGGGAACCTCGGTAACGGAGACCCAGTACTTC. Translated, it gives CASSEGTSVTETQYF.